This T cell receptor (beta chain) was sequenced in a study of T-cell reconstitution after alpha-beta-depleted transplantation in children. Unique molecular identifiers tagged the TCRbeta library. One entry per CDR3 protein results from TCRdb running MiXCR on the PCR reads. The sample lists hundreds of thousands of distinct CDR3 sequences; 12% were seen once. At least ten counts were recorded for this clonotype. The V gene end was trimmed by 5 bases and the J gene end by 7 bases; junction bases not matched to a gene: 8. Germline V gene sequence: CDR1 SGHTA, CDR2 FQGNSA. The CDR3 spans 15 residues. The source material was PBMCs from the stem cell graft donor, sampled from the stem cell graft. The chain recombines TRBV7-2 with TRBJ1-6; TRBD1 agrees at 7 bases. This receptor was obtained from a human donor who donated a stem cell graft to a child with acute lymphoblastic leukemia. The CDR3 DNA is TGTGCCAGCAGCCCGGGACAGTGGGAGAATTCACCCCTCCACTTT. Translation gives CASSPGQWENSPLHF. The full variable domain, completed using reference TRBV7-2 and TRBJ1-6, is GAGVSQSPSNKVTEKGKDVELRCDPISGHTALYWYRQSLGQGLEFLIYFQGNSAPDKSGLPSDRFSAERTGGSVSTLTIQRTQQEDSAVYLCASSPGQWENSPLHFGNGTRLTVT.